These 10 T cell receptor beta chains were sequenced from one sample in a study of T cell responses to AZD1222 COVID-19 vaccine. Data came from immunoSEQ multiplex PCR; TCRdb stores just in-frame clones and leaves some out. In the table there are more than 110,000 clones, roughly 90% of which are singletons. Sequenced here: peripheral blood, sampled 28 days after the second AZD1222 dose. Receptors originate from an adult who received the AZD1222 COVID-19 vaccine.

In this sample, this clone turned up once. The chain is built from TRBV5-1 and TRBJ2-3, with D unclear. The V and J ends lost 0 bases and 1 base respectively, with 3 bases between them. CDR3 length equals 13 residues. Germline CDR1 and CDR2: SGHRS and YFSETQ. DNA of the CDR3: TGCGCCAGCAGCTTGGTGGGCACAGATACGCAGTATTTT. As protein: CASSLVGTDTQYF.

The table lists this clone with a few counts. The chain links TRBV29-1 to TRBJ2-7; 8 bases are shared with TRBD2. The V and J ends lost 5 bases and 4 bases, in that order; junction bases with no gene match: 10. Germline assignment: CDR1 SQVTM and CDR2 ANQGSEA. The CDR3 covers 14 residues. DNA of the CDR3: TGCAGCGTTCGACTAAGCGGGAGTAAGTACGAGCAGTACTTC. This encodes CSVRLSGSKYEQYF.

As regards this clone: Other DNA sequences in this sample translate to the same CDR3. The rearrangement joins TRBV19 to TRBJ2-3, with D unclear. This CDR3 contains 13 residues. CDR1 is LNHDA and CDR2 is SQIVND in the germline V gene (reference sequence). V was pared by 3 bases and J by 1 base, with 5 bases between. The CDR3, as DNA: TGTGCCAGTAGTATTTCAGGCACAGATACGCAGTATTTT. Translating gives CASSISGTDTQYF.

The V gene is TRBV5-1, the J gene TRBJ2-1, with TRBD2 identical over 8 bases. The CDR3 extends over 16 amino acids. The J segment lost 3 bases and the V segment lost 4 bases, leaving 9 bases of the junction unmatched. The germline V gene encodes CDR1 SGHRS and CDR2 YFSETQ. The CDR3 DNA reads TGCGCCAGCAGCACCCTTAGCGGGGCGATCTACAATGAGCAGTTCTTC. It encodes CASSTLSGAIYNEQFF. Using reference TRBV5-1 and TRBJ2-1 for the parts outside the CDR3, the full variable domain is KAGVTQTPRYLIKTRGQQVTLSCSPISGHRSVSWYQQTPGQGLQFLFEYFSETQRNKGNFPGRFSGRQFSNSRSEMNVSTLELGDSALYLCASSTLSGAIYNEQFFGPGTRLTVL.

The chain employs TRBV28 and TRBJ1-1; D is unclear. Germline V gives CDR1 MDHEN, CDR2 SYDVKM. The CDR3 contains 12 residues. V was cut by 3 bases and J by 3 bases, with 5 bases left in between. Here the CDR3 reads CASSLAHTEAFF. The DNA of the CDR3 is TGTGCCAGCAGTTTGGCGCACACTGAAGCTTTCTTT.

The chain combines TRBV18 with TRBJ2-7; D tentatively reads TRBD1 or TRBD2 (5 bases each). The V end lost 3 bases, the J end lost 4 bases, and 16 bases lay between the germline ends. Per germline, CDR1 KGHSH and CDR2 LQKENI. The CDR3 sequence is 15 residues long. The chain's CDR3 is CASSPGTEGWYEQYF. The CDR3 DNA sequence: TGTGCCAGCTCACCGGGGACCGAGGGGTGGTACGAGCAGTACTTC. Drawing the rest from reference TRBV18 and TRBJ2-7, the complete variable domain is NAGVMQNPRHLVRRRGQEARLRCSPMKGHSHVYWYRQLPEEGLKFMVYLQKENIIDESGMPKERFSAEFPKEGPSILRIQQVVRGDSAAYFCASSPGTEGWYEQYFGPGTRLTVT.

This CDR3 reads CASSAQGSSYNSPLHF. DNA of the CDR3: TGTGCCAGCAGTGCCCAGGGGAGCTCCTATAATTCACCCCTCCACTTT. The J gene is TRBJ1-6, the V gene TRBV6-1; possibly TRBD1 for D (6 bases). The V end was cut by 4 bases, the J end by 0 bases, with 10 bases between. CDR1 is MNHNS and CDR2 is SASEGT in the germline V gene. CDR3 length: 16 amino acids.

CDR3 residues: CASSSPQGRNEQYF. The CDR3 nucleotides read TGTGCCAGCAGCTCCCCGCAGGGTAGAAACGAGCAGTACTTC. The chain joins TRBV5-4 to TRBJ2-7, with TRBD1 as a possible D gene (5 bases). The V end was cut by 3 bases, the J end by 5 bases, with 15 bases between. The germline V gene encodes CDR1 SGHNT and CDR2 YYREEE (reference sequence). The CDR3 loop spans 14 amino acids. Using reference TRBV5-4 and TRBJ2-7 for the parts outside the CDR3, the full variable domain is ETGVTQSPTHLIKTRGQQVTLRCSSQSGHNTVSWYQQALGQGPQFIFQYYREEENGRGNFPPRFSGLQFPNYSSELNVNALELDDSALYLCASSSPQGRNEQYFGPGTRLTVT.

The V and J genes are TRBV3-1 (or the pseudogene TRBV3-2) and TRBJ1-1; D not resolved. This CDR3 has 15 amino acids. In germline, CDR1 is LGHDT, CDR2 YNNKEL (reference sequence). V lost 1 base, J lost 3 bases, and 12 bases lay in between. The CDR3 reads CASSQGGLRYTEAFF. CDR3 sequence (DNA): TGTGCCAGCAGCCAAGGAGGCCTACGATACACTGAAGCTTTCTTT.

CDR3 coding DNA: TGTGCCAGCACCGCTGTCGGGGGCATTAGAAACACCATATATTTT. This encodes CASTAVGGIRNTIYF. The rearrangement joins TRBV6-6 to TRBJ1-3; D possibly corresponds to TRBD1 (6 bases). The ends were cut back, 7 bases at V and 5 bases at J, with 18 bases in the middle. Germline assignment: CDR1 MNHNY and CDR2 SVGAGI (reference sequence). This CDR3 region has 15 residues.